This T cell receptor beta chain was sequenced during a study of blood T cell repertoires in COVID-19. Some clones are missing from TCRdb's copy, which holds only in-frame ones; the method was immunoSEQ multiplex PCR. The data show some 150,000 clones, 84% seen once. The CDR3 totals 14 residues. Trimming cost V 6 bases and J 5 bases, with 18 bases left between them. Germline V lookup: CDR1 SGHRS, CDR2 YFSETQ. The chain recombines TRBV5-1 with TRBJ2-7, with a possible D match to TRBD1 (6 bases). The TCR comes from a human donor with acute or convalescent COVID-19. The donor label of this sample is uncertain. Sequences were obtained from peripheral blood. CDR3 coding DNA: TGCGCCAGCACAAGAACACAGGGTTCACACGAGCAGTACTTC. It yields the protein CASTRTQGSHEQYF.